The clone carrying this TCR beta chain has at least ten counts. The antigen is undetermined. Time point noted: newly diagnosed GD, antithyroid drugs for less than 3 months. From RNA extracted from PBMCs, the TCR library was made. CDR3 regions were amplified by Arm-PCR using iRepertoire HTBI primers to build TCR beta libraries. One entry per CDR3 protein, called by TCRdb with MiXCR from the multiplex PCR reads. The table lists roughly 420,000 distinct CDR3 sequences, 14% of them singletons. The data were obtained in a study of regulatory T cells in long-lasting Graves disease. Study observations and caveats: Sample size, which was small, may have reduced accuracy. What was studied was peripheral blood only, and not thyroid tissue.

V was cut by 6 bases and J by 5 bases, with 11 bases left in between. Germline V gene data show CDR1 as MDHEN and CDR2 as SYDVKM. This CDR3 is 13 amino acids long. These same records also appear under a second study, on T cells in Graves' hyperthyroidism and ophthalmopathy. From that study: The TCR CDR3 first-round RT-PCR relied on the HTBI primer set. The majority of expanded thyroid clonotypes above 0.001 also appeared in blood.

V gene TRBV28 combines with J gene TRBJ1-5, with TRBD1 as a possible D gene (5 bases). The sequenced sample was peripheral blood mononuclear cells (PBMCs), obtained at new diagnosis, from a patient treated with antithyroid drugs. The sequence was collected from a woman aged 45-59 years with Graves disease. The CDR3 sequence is CASRDNSDQPQHF. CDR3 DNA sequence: TGTGCCAGCAGGGACAACAGTGATCAGCCCCAGCATTTT.